One TCR beta chain is described in this entry. Some clones are missing from TCRdb's copy, which holds only in-frame ones; the method was immunoSEQ multiplex PCR. The repertoire holds 80,000 or so clones, with nearly 97% as singletons. This record belongs to a study of technical replicates of blood from a few donors. J lost 4 bases, V lost 0 bases, and 5 bases had no gene match. There are 16 residues in the CDR3. Germline V gene sequence: CDR1 SSHAT, CDR2 FNYEAQ (reference sequence). The chain uses TRBV7-7 and TRBJ1-3, with 8 nucleotides matching TRBD1. The sample comprised T cells isolated from PBMCs. The TCR comes from a human donor in good health. This CDR3 is CASSLAIRDRGNTIYF. CDR3 coding DNA: TGTGCCAGCAGCTTAGCGATCCGGGACAGGGGAAACACCATATATTTT.